These 23 T cell receptor beta chains share one sample of origin, sequenced in a study of T cell clonality in common variable immunodeficiency. Assay used: immunoSEQ multiplex PCR; TCRdb lists only in-frame clones, some missing. Singletons are absent from the sample, which has about 52,000 clones. The sample comprised peripheral blood mononuclear cells. The origin of the receptors is a person aged 18 to 75 in good health.

This clone was observed at least ten times. The read gets to within 3 residues of the CDR3 end, and the germline J gene fills in the rest. V and J are TRBV10-3 and TRBJ1-1, with D perhaps matching TRBD1 (5 bases). The CDR3 covers 13 residues. Between the trimmed V and J ends, which lost 1 base and 7 bases, there was a span of 10 bases. Germline V CDR1 and CDR2: ENHRY, SYGVKD. The CDR3 loop is CAISEYPTVEAFF. The CDR3 DNA, read in part, is TGTGCCATCAGTGAGTACCCGACAGTTGAA.

Ten or more counts support this clone. The read ends 3 residues shy of where the CDR3 ends; the end is completed using the germline J gene. This sequence joins TRBV5-1 and TRBJ2-3; TRBD2 matches 12 bases. V shed 1 base, J shed 4 bases, and the junction held 4 bases outside the gene matches. The CDR3 runs 16 residues. CDR1 and CDR2 from the germline V gene are SGHRS and YFSETQ. The CDR3 DNA, read in part, is TGCGCCAGCAGCTTGACCGGGACTAGCGGGTCAGATACG. Amino acids: CASSLTGTSGSDT. In full, the CDR3 is CASSLTGTSGSDTQYF.

This clone came up many times. The read terminates 3 residues before the CDR3 end, so the remaining end is supplied by the germline J gene. The V call is TRBV19, the J call TRBJ2-5, with D possibly being TRBD1 (6 bases). V was cut by 3 bases and J by 2 bases, with 10 bases left in between. The CDR3 extends over 14 amino acids. The germline gives CDR1 LNHDA, CDR2 SQIVND (reference sequence). The CDR3 protein is CASSIRGSQETQYF. CDR3 DNA, as far as it was read: TGTGCCAGTAGTATCAGGGGATCACAAGAGACC. Full variable domain (remainder filled in from reference TRBV19 and TRBJ2-5): DGGITQSPKYLFRKEGQNVTLSCEQNLNHDAMYWYRQDPGQGLRLIYYSQIVNDFQKGDIAEGYSVSREKKESFPLTVTSAQKNPTAFYLCASSIRGSQETQYFGPGTRLLVL.

This clone showed up many times. The CDR3 end lies 3 residues beyond the end of the read and is filled in from the germline J gene. This chain joins TRBV7-2 and TRBJ2-1; 11 positions agree with TRBD1. V trimming: 5 bases; J trimming: 7 bases; junction bases outside the gene matches: 4. Per germline, CDR1 SGHTA and CDR2 FQGNSA. The CDR3 extends over 14 amino acids. CDR3 protein: CASSIRDRGNEQFF. Incomplete CDR3 DNA: TGTGCCAGCAGCATCCGGGACAGGGGGAATGAG. Filled out from reference TRBV7-2 and TRBJ2-1, the complete variable domain reads GAGVSQSPSNKVTEKGKDVELRCDPISGHTALYWYRQSLGQGLEFLIYFQGNSAPDKSGLPSDRFSAERTGGSVSTLTIQRTQQEDSAVYLCASSIRDRGNEQFFGPGTRLTVL.

At least ten counts were recorded for this clone. The CDR3 sequence is CASSLGLAGENEQFF. The sequenced CDR3 bases are TGCGCCAGCAGCTTGGGACTAGCGGGGGAGAATGAG. The chain combines TRBV5-1 with TRBJ2-1; 12 bases fit TRBD2. The read terminates 3 residues ahead of where the CDR3 ends, so the germline J gene completes it. The CDR3 loop spans 15 amino acids. Looked up from germline, CDR1 is SGHRS and CDR2 is YFSETQ. The V gene end was trimmed by 0 bases and the J gene end by 7 bases; junction bases not matched to a gene: 2.

There are many counts of this clone. With the read ending 3 residues before the CDR3 end, the germline J gene is used to fill in that end. The chain combines TRBV20-1 with TRBJ2-1, with D possibly matching TRBD2 (7 bases). This CDR3 comprises 15 residues. Trimming cost V 5 bases and J 2 bases, with 16 bases left between them. CDR1 is DFQATT, CDR2 SNEGSKA, per germline (reference sequence). CDR3 region: CSARQQGGAYNEQFF. The CDR3 DNA, read in part, is TGCAGTGCTCGCCAGCAAGGGGGGGCCTACAATGAG.

There are many counts of this clone. The CDR3 end lies 3 residues beyond the end of the read and is filled in from the germline J gene. The genes are TRBV11-2 and TRBJ2-3; 8 nucleotides agree with TRBD2. This CDR3 comprises 12 residues. Germline lookup yields CDR1 SGHAT and CDR2 FQNNGV. Incomplete CDR3 DNA: TGTGCCAGCAGCCAGAGCGGGAGCACG. Residues: CASSQSGST. The full-length CDR3 reads as CASSQSGSTQYF.

This clone was detected many times. The read ends 3 residues before the CDR3 terminus; that terminus is restored from the germline J gene. The chain uses TRBV19 and TRBJ1-2, with 8 nucleotides matching TRBD1. Germline CDR1 is LNHDA and CDR2 is SQIVND (reference sequence). Trimming at V came to 3 bases and at J to 4 bases, leaving 10 bases not matched to a gene. The CDR3 runs to 16 residues. Incomplete CDR3 DNA: TGTGCCAGTAGTATCCTCCCGGGACAGGTGGGCTATGGC. This gives the protein CASSILPGQVGYG. The whole CDR3 is CASSILPGQVGYGYTF.

This clone appeared many times. The read terminates 3 residues ahead of where the CDR3 ends, so the germline J gene completes it. V is TRBV7-6 and J is TRBJ2-3, with TRBD1 matching 7 bases. The junction had 6 bases not matched to a gene; V was cut back by 5 bases and J by 4 bases. This CDR3 contains 14 residues. Germline CDR1 and CDR2: SGHVS and FNYEAQ. The CDR3 bases that were read are TGTGCCAGCAGCACCAGGACAGGATCAGATACG. Its protein product is CASSTRTGSDT. The entire CDR3 is CASSTRTGSDTQYF. The complete variable domain, with remaining parts taken from reference TRBV7-6 and TRBJ2-3, reads GAGVSQSPRYKVTKRGQDVALRCDPISGHVSLYWYRQALGQGPEFLTYFNYEAQQDKSGLPNDRFSAERPEGSISTLTIQRTEQRDSAMYRCASSTRTGSDTQYFGPGTRLTVL.

This clone was counted at least ten times. The read ends 3 residues before the CDR3 terminus; that terminus is restored from the germline J gene. The rearrangement joins TRBV29-1 to TRBJ2-3; unclear D gene. Germline CDR1 and CDR2: SQVTM and ANQGSEA. The CDR3 is made up of 14 amino acids. The part of the CDR3 DNA that was read is TGCAGCGTTGGCCCCAGACTCTCTAAGGAGACG. Translating gives CSVGPRLSKET. In full, the CDR3 is CSVGPRLSKETQYF.

This clone has a count of ten or more. The CDR3: CASSPIELVRGRQGSNQPQHF. The sequenced CDR3 bases are TGTGCCAGCAGCCCTATCGAGTTGGTCAGGGGAAGACAAGGGAGCAATCAGCCC. The chain uses TRBV4-2 and TRBJ1-5; D is perhaps TRBD1 (6 bases). The CDR3 end falls 3 residues outside the read, so it is completed with the germline J gene. Between the trimmed V and J ends, which lost 4 bases and 1 base, there was a span of 29 bases. The germline gives CDR1 LGHNA, CDR2 YNFKEQ. The CDR3 is 21 residues long.

In its sample, this clone was seen many times. This CDR3 reads CASSIGLRGRGGAETQYF. The CDR3 DNA, read in part, is TGTGCCAGTAGTATAGGACTAAGGGGTCGCGGGGGGGCTGAGACC. The chain has TRBV19 and TRBJ2-5; 9 bases are shared with TRBD2. The read ends 3 residues before the CDR3 terminus; that terminus is restored from the germline J gene. The CDR3 has 18 amino acids. Trimming removed 1 base from V and 5 bases from J; junction bases left unmatched: 14. Germline V lookup: CDR1 LNHDA, CDR2 SQIVND (reference sequence).

This clone was detected many times. The DNA ends 3 residues before the CDR3 does, and the rest of the CDR3 is filled in from the germline J gene. V gene TRBV5-4 combines with J gene TRBJ2-2; TRBD1 matches at 10 bases. V shed 4 bases, J shed 6 bases, and the junction held 3 bases outside the gene matches. Germline V lookup: CDR1 SGHNT, CDR2 YYREEE (reference sequence). The CDR3 has 14 amino acids. The covered CDR3 bases are TGTGCCAGCAGCCGGGACAGGGGATCCGGGGAG. It is translated as CASSRDRGSGE. The entire CDR3 reads CASSRDRGSGELFF.

This clone was found many times. The missing CDR3 end, 3 residues past where the read stops, is filled in from the germline J gene. The rearrangement uses TRBV30 and TRBJ2-7; the match to TRBD1 covers 7 bases. J lost 0 bases, V lost 2 bases, and 22 bases had no gene match. This CDR3 region has 20 residues. The germline CDR1 and CDR2 sequences are GTSNPN and SVGIG (reference sequence). The CDR3 sequence is CAWSWGPILRTGARSYEQYF. The covered CDR3 bases are TGTGCCTGGAGTTGGGGACCGATTCTGCGGACAGGCGCCCGCTCCTACGAG.

This clone was recorded many times. The CDR3 extends 3 residues past the end of the read, so its final part is completed from the germline J gene. The genes are TRBV5-1 and TRBJ2-7; 7 positions agree with TRBD1. Germline CDR1 and CDR2: SGHRS and YFSETQ. This CDR3 region has 15 residues. Unmatched junction bases numbered 7, after V lost 3 bases and J lost 1 base. CDR3 region: CASSYDRVPSYEQYF. CDR3 DNA (partial): TGCGCCAGCAGCTATGACAGGGTGCCTTCCTACGAG.

This clone was counted ten times or more. The CDR3 end falls 3 residues outside the read, so it is completed with the germline J gene. The V and J genes are TRBV5-1 and TRBJ2-1; a weak D match, TRBD1 (6 bases). CDR3 length: 14 amino acids. V was trimmed by 3 bases and J by 5 bases, leaving 12 bases between them. Germline V lookup: CDR1 SGHRS, CDR2 YFSETQ. This CDR3 is CASSYPRDNNEQFF. CDR3 DNA, as far as it was read: TGCGCCAGCAGCTACCCCCGGGACAACAATGAG.

Of note for this clone: The CDR3 extends 3 residues past the end of the read, so its final part is completed from the germline J gene. This sequence joins TRBV5-4 and TRBJ2-5; maybe TRBD2 (6 bases). The germline V gene encodes CDR1 SGHNT and CDR2 YYREEE (reference sequence). This CDR3 is built from 14 residues. CDR3 loop: CASSRDSGTDTQYF. The sequenced part of the CDR3 DNA is TGTGCCAGCAGTCGGGACTCCGGCACAGATACC.

This clone was detected only a few times. Germline and junction disagree at one end, which may indicate a read error. The CDR3 end falls 3 residues outside the read, so it is completed with the germline J gene. This rearrangement joins TRBV6-1 to TRBJ1-1; 9 bases align to TRBD1. The CDR3 has 14 residues. CDR1 and CDR2 from the germline V gene are MNHNS and SASEGT. The DNA read from the CDR3 is TGTGCCAGCAGTGAGAGGACAGGGGAAACTGAC. Its translation: CASSERTGETD. The complete CDR3 protein is CASSERTGETDAFF.

Concerning this clone itself: Sequencing ends 3 residues short of the CDR3 end; the germline J gene provides the rest. The chain couples TRBV5-1 to TRBJ2-7, with TRBD2 identical over 9 bases. Germline CDR1 and CDR2: SGHRS and YFSETQ. The CDR3 is 15 residues long. The J segment lost 2 bases and the V segment lost 1 base, leaving 4 bases of the junction unmatched. Here the CDR3 reads CASSLFAGGTYEQYF. The CDR3 DNA, read in part, is TGCGCCAGCAGCTTGTTTGCGGGAGGGACCTACGAG.

This clone was picked up many times. Sequencing ends 3 residues short of the CDR3 end; the germline J gene provides the rest. The rearrangement links TRBV7-3 to TRBJ2-7; 11 bases line up with TRBD1. This CDR3 has 13 residues. Trimming removed 6 bases from V and 6 bases from J; junction bases left unmatched: 4. The V gene's germline CDR1 is SGHTA and CDR2 FQGTGA. The covered CDR3 bases are TGTGCCAGCAGTCCCGGGACAGGGGGCGAG. Amino acids: CASSPGTGGE. The CDR3 in full is CASSPGTGGEQYF.

This clone was observed at least ten times. The read finishes 3 residues shy of the CDR3 end, and the germline J gene is used to complete it. V and J are TRBV20-1 and TRBJ1-2; 7 nucleotides align to TRBD1. The V segment lost 3 bases and the J segment 4 bases; nucleotides outside the gene matches: 11. CDR1 is DFQATT, CDR2 SNEGSKA, per germline (reference sequence). This CDR3 spans 15 amino acids. The DNA read from the CDR3 is TGCAGTGCTAGCATGACAGGGCTATCGGGCTATGGC. Its translation is CSASMTGLSGYG. The entire CDR3 protein is CSASMTGLSGYGYTF.

This clone was seen repeatedly, ten times or more. CDR3 residues: CSARDLGQGVDSPLHF. The part of the CDR3 DNA that was read is TGCAGTGCTAGAGATTTAGGACAGGGGGTAGATTCACCC. V gene TRBV20-1 combines with J gene TRBJ1-6; 10 bases fit TRBD1. The CDR3 goes on 3 residues after the read ends, and that part is filled in from the germline J gene. Germline-derived CDR1 and CDR2 are DFQATT and SNEGSKA (reference sequence). The CDR3 extends over 16 amino acids. The trim removed 0 bases at V and 8 bases at J, leaving 7 bases unmatched.

This clone showed up many times. The CDR3 loop is CASHSSGRGNQPQHF. The sequenced CDR3 bases are TGTGCCAGCCATAGCTCGGGCAGGGGCAATCAGCCC. V gene TRBV6-2 or TRBV6-3 combines with J gene TRBJ1-5, with a possible D match to TRBD1 (5 bases). The read comes to an end 3 residues before the CDR3 does, leaving the germline J gene to fill in the end. With 8 bases removed from V and 2 bases from J, the gap between germline ends came to 16 bases. From germline, CDR1 is MNHEY and CDR2 SVGEGT. The CDR3 is 15 amino acids.